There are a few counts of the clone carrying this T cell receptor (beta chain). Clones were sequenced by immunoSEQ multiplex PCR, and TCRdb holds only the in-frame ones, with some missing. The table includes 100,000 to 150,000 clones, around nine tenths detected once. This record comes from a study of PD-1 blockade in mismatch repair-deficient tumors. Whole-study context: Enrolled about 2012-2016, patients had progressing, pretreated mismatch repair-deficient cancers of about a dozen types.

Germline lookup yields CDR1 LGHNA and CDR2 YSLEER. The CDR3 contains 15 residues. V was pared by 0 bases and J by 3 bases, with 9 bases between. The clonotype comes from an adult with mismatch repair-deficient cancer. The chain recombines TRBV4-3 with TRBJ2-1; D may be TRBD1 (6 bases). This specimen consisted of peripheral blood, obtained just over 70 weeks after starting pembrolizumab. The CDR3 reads CASSQDGGRYNEQFF. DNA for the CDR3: TGCGCCAGCAGCCAAGATGGGGGCCGCTACAATGAGCAGTTCTTC.